This T cell receptor (beta chain) came from a study of blood T cell repertoires in COVID-19. The CDR3 contains 15 residues. J lost 2 bases, V lost 0 bases, and 4 bases had no gene match. Looked up from germline, CDR1 is SNHLY and CDR2 is FYNNEI. Some clones are missing from TCRdb's copy, which holds only in-frame ones; the method was immunoSEQ multiplex PCR. The data show 130,000 to 150,000 clones, about four fifths seen once. This rearrangement joins TRBV2 to TRBJ2-7; 7 bases fit TRBD2. Sequencing was done on a sample of peripheral blood. The clonotype was recovered from a man between 65 and 85 years old who had recovered from COVID-19. The CDR3 loop is CASSEARLAAYEQYF. The CDR3 bases are TGTGCCAGCAGTGAAGCGCGGCTAGCGGCCTACGAGCAGTACTTC.